One sample yielded the 23 T cell receptor beta chains listed below, sequenced in a study of T cells after yellow fever vaccination (dated by TCRdb to the late 2010s). The treatment or condition label corresponds to: live attenuated yellow fever vaccine strain. Libraries were built with 5' RACE. Sequenced on an Illumina NovaSeq 6000. The raw public reads went through TCRdb reprocessing: fastp at Q25, MiXCR clone calling, in-frame beta chains kept. Entries are consolidated by CDR3 protein sequence, retaining the most common genes and DNA. The sample has 150,000 to 200,000 distinct CDR3 sequences on record, around 8.5% of them singletons. The ten largest clonotypes hold about 40% of the sample. Sequencing was performed on CD8+ T cells sorted from PBMCs, taken 45 days after the yellow fever booster vaccination. These receptors all come from a man aged 18 to 29 who received the YFV17D yellow fever vaccine.

This clonotype was observed a few times. The chain has TRBV13 and TRBJ2-7, with a possible D match to TRBD2 (7 bases). Per germline, CDR1 PRHDT and CDR2 FYEKMQ (reference sequence). V was shortened by 5 bases and J by 4 bases, with 15 bases between the two germline ends. The CDR3 has 14 amino acids. Here the CDR3 reads CASSPHRGAYEQYV. The CDR3 DNA reads as TGTGCCAGCAGCCCCCACCGGGGGGCGTACGAGCAGTACGTC.

The chain uses TRBV5-1 and TRBJ1-1, with a tentative D call TRBD1 (5 bases). This CDR3 has 14 amino acids. The germline gives CDR1 SGHRS, CDR2 YFSETQ. The ends were cut back, 4 bases at V and 4 bases at J, with 14 bases in the middle. DNA of the CDR3: TGCGCCAGCAGCGAACCCGAGAGGGGCACTGAAGCTTTCTTT. This translates into CASSEPERGTEAFF.

This clonotype was detected only a few times. This chain links TRBV7-9 with TRBJ2-3, with D possibly being TRBD2 (6 bases). V dropped 11 bases and J dropped 13 bases, with 19 bases sitting between them. The germline V gene has CDR1 SEHNR and CDR2 FQNEAQ (reference sequence). This CDR3 region has 11 residues. The DNA of the CDR3 is TGTGCCGGGGGGACGGGGGAACGGAAGTATTTT. It yields the protein CAGGTGERKYF.

This clonotype has ten or more counts. The V call is TRBV4-1, the J call TRBJ2-1; D is unclear. Per germline, CDR1 MGHRA and CDR2 YSYEKL. CDR3 length: 13 residues. With 5 bases removed from V and 7 bases from J, the gap between germline ends came to 12 bases. The CDR3: CASSGESGNEQFF. Here the CDR3 DNA reads TGCGCCAGCAGCGGGGAAAGTGGGAATGAGCAGTTCTTC.

In this sample, this clonotype turned up a few times. The chain recombines TRBV20-1 with TRBJ2-4; weak D call: TRBD2 (5 bases). CDR1 DFQATT and CDR2 SNEGSKA come from the germline V gene (reference sequence). Trimming took off 1 base at V and 0 bases at J, with 13 bases between the two ends. This CDR3 has 16 amino acids. In DNA form, the CDR3 reads TGCAGTGCTAGAGGCGTGGACGGACTAGCCAAAAACATTCAGTACTTC. Translating it yields CSARGVDGLAKNIQYF.

V usage is TRBV9 and J usage is TRBJ2-3; D remains ambiguous. This CDR3 is built from 14 residues. The germline gives CDR1 SGDLS, CDR2 YYNGEE. Trimming stripped 0 bases from V and 4 bases from J, with 9 bases between. The CDR3 spells CASSVDGWADTQYF. CDR3 sequence (DNA): TGTGCCAGCAGCGTAGATGGTTGGGCAGATACGCAGTATTTT. Variable domain in full (rest from reference TRBV9 and TRBJ2-3): DSGVTQTPKHLITATGQRVTLRCSPRSGDLSVYWYQQSLDQGLQFLIQYYNGEERAKGNILERFSAQQFPDLHSELNLSSLELGDSALYFCASSVDGWADTQYFGPGTRLTVL.

The rearrangement links TRBV27 to TRBJ2-7; TRBD1 is a possible D gene (6 bases). From germline, CDR1 is MNHEY and CDR2 SMNVEV (reference sequence). The CDR3 covers 13 residues. V was shortened by 6 bases and J by 7 bases, with 16 bases between the two germline ends. The CDR3 DNA is TGTGCCAGCAGGGGCCTACTTAGGGGGGAGCAGTACTTC. The encoded protein is CASRGLLRGEQYF.

This clonotype was detected ten times or more. The chain has TRBV12-3 or TRBV12-4 and TRBJ2-1, with TRBD2 matching over 11 bases. V was pared by 2 bases and J by 6 bases, with 0 bases of the junction left unmatched. CDR3 length: 14 amino acids. CDR3 residues: CASSLLAGGNEQFF. CDR3 DNA: TGTGCCAGCAGTTTACTAGCGGGGGGCAATGAGCAGTTCTTC.

The V gene is TRBV11-2, the J gene TRBJ2-7, with a weak D call TRBD2 (6 bases). The CDR3 contains 15 residues. CDR1 and CDR2 from the germline V gene are SGHAT and FQNNGV. Trimming pared 7 bases from V and 7 bases from J, leaving 23 bases between. The CDR3 DNA reads as TGTGCCAGCACCCAGAGCACGCGGGGTGCGGGGGAGCAGTACGTC. Translating it yields CASTQSTRGAGEQYV.

The table lists this clonotype with a few counts. V gene TRBV7-9 combines with J gene TRBJ2-5; D remains ambiguous. The germline gives CDR1 SEHNR, CDR2 FQNEAQ (reference sequence). This CDR3 spans 14 amino acids. V was shortened by 1 base and J by 1 base, with 7 bases between the two germline ends. The DNA of the CDR3 is TGTGCCAGCAGCTTAGACGCATTCCAAGAGACCCAGTACTTC. Translating it yields CASSLDAFQETQYF. The whole variable domain, filled in from reference TRBV7-9 and TRBJ2-5, reads DTGVSQNPRHKITKRGQNVTFRCDPISEHNRLYWYRQTLGQGPEFLTYFQNEAQLEKSRLLSDRFSAERPKGSFSTLEIQRTEQGDSAMYLCASSLDAFQETQYFGPGTRLLVL.

J is TRBJ1-1 and V is TRBV11-1; D not certain. The CDR3 totals 13 residues. Germline CDR1 reads SGHAT; CDR2 reads FQDESV (reference sequence). Trimming left V 10 bases short and J 1 base short, with 13 bases between. CDR3 sequence: CATGSAGNTEAFF. The CDR3 region has the DNA TGTGCCACCGGTTCGGCTGGGAACACTGAAGCTTTCTTT.

This clonotype was observed a handful of times. The V call is TRBV28, the J call TRBJ2-5, with D unclear. Trimming shortened V by 7 bases and J by 4 bases, and 22 bases separated the two germline ends. The germline V gene has CDR1 MDHEN and CDR2 SYDVKM. The CDR3 has 16 amino acids. The CDR3 sequence is CASKILESCPGETQYF. DNA of the CDR3: TGTGCCAGCAAAATTCTAGAGTCCTGCCCGGGAGAGACCCAGTACTTC.

V usage is TRBV4-3 and J usage is TRBJ1-4; weak D call: TRBD1 (6 bases). Trimming stripped 4 bases from V and 8 bases from J, with 14 bases between. Germline values: CDR1 LGHNA, CDR2 YSLEER. This CDR3 spans 14 amino acids. The CDR3 nucleotides are TGCGCCAGCAGCCCCCGACGGGGGCTGGAAAAACTGTTTTTT. This encodes CASSPRRGLEKLFF.

The J gene is TRBJ2-1, the V gene TRBV15, with 9 bases matching TRBD1. This CDR3 comprises 15 residues. The V gene's germline CDR1 is LNHNV and CDR2 YYDKDF (reference sequence). Trimming cost V 5 bases and J 5 bases; bases outside gene matches: 7. The CDR3 sequence is CATSEGQGDNNEQFF. CDR3 DNA sequence: TGTGCCACCAGCGAGGGACAGGGAGATAACAATGAGCAGTTCTTC.

The chain joins TRBV4-1 to TRBJ1-2; D remains unclear. Germline loops: CDR1 MGHRA, CDR2 YSYEKL. Trimming pared 4 bases from V and 4 bases from J, leaving 16 bases between. The CDR3 is made up of 15 amino acids. CDR3 sequence reads: CASSPFLLDRYGYTF. The CDR3 DNA reads TGCGCCAGCAGCCCCTTCTTGCTAGACCGCTATGGCTACACCTTC.

The sample holds a few counts of this clonotype. The rearrangement joins TRBV5-1 to TRBJ2-2, with D perhaps TRBD1 or TRBD2 (5 bases each). The ends were cut back, 2 bases at V and 7 bases at J, with 12 bases in the middle. CDR3 length: 14 residues. The germline V gene has CDR1 SGHRS and CDR2 YFSETQ. CDR3 residues: CASSFGTLIGELFF. CDR3 in DNA: TGCGCCAGCAGCTTCGGGACGCTAATCGGGGAGCTGTTTTTT.

This clonotype showed up many times. This chain connects TRBV7-9 to TRBJ2-1; D remains unclear. CDR3 length equals 14 residues. Germline CDR1 and CDR2: SEHNR and FQNEAQ (reference sequence). Trimming shortened V by 5 bases and J by 8 bases, and 16 bases separated the two germline ends. The CDR3 coding sequence is TGTGCCAGCAGCCCCAGGACCAAGGCCGATGAGCAGTTCTTC. This gives the protein CASSPRTKADEQFF.

This clonotype was seen a few times. The chain joins TRBV27 to TRBJ2-2, with D perhaps assigned TRBD1 or TRBD2 (5 bases each). The CDR3 is 14 amino acids. Germline CDR1 and CDR2: MNHEY and SMNVEV (reference sequence). V was pared by 7 bases and J by 4 bases, with 13 bases between. CDR3 sequence (DNA): TGTGCCAGCATCGGGGCATCGGGCACCGGGGAGCTGTTTTTT. Translation: CASIGASGTGELFF.

This clonotype was seen repeatedly, ten times or more. The rearrangement joins TRBV4-3 to TRBJ1-1; D is ambiguous. CDR1 and CDR2 (germline): LGHNA, YSLEER. Trimming took 0 bases from V and 4 from J, leaving 6 bases between them. This CDR3 has 13 residues. The CDR3 region is CASSQDGPTEAFF. CDR3 nucleotide sequence: TGCGCCAGCAGCCAAGACGGCCCCACTGAAGCTTTCTTT.

There are a few counts of this clonotype. This chain links TRBV12-3 or TRBV12-4 with TRBJ1-6; the D is unclear. The ends were cut back, 3 bases at V and 0 bases at J, with 15 bases in the middle. The CDR3 contains 18 residues. CDR3 DNA sequence: TGTGCCAGCAGTTTCGAGGTCCCTTGGAGCTCCTATAATTCACCCCTCCACTTT. Translation gives CASSFEVPWSSYNSPLHF.

The chain links TRBV29-1 to TRBJ2-1, with TRBD1 matching 9 bases. Looked up from germline, CDR1 is SQVTM and CDR2 is ANQGSEA. Germline trimming cut 6 bases from V and 8 bases from J; bases unmatched to any gene: 11. The CDR3 is made up of 14 amino acids. CDR3 region: CSVAGGQGTYEQFF. The CDR3 DNA sequence: TGCAGCGTCGCAGGGGGACAGGGTACCTATGAGCAGTTCTTC.

V usage is TRBV7-9 and J usage is TRBJ2-5; D may be TRBD1 or TRBD2 (5 bases each). V lost 5 bases to trimming and J lost 2 bases, with 12 bases between them. The germline V gene has CDR1 SEHNR and CDR2 FQNEAQ (reference sequence). This CDR3 comprises 14 residues. This CDR3 is CASSGRGSQETQYF. The CDR3 coding sequence is TGTGCCAGCAGCGGCCGGGGCTCTCAAGAGACCCAGTACTTC.

The chain employs TRBV7-3 and TRBJ2-1; D unclear. The CDR3 is 14 amino acids. The germline gives CDR1 SGHTA, CDR2 FQGTGA. Trimming stripped 4 bases from V and 0 bases from J, with 7 bases between. This CDR3 reads CASSWASSYNEQFF. The DNA of the CDR3 is TGTGCCAGCAGCTGGGCAAGCTCCTACAATGAGCAGTTCTTC.